This T cell receptor (beta chain) was captured in a study of long-term antiretroviral therapy in people with HIV (dated by TCRdb to 2021 to 2024). In the study overall: The earliest samples were collected approximately a decade before the 2015 WHO recommendation for immediate ART, a period when ART was typically delayed until CD4 counts fell. A retrospective serial study tested whether changes in peripheral blood TRB repertoire composition and diversity were associated with ART initiation and durable HIV suppression. A total of 192 cryopreserved PBMC samples were contributed to the cohort by 30 adults with confirmed HIV infection, with samples collected serially over a mean of roughly six years (range 1-12). Among the 30 to 35 participants with HIV, eleven were female. Test extractions of a monoclonal T-cell line alongside about 35 polyclonal samples showed no cross-contamination during QIAcube processing.

As to this clone: No antigen is known for it. No base quality values were provided; no much bigger clone lies one nucleotide off.

Including cysteine and phenylalanine, the CDR3 has 11 amino acids. The retained sequence is limited to the CDR3, 33 bases, with the frame set at the first base. V loses 7 bases, J loses 10 bases, and the germline ends lie 13 bases apart. CDR1 and CDR2, looked up from the germline V gene, are MDHEN and SYDVKM. Sequencing of the TRB variable region was done with the immunoSEQ hsTCRB v3.0 assay at survey level resolution. TRB sequencing targeted a depth of about 35,000-55,000 T-cell genomes per sample. An Illumina MiSeq with a v3 150-cycle kit was used to sequence the pooled TRB libraries. The published analysis was carried out like this. Repertoire analysis was performed in R inside a reproducible Nextflow workflow that covered QC, data transformation and analysis. LymphoSeq2, an R package for exploring AIRR-Seq data, was used to implement custom analyses. A few samples yielding fewer than 5000 total TRB sequences were excluded, leaving 188 analyzed HIV repertoires. Of the roughly 180 retained HIV repertoires, about 60 were collected before and under 150 after ART initiation. Repertoires were downsampled to 5000 TRB nucleotide sequences, and summary statistics were averaged over 100 downsampling iterations. TRB sequences were retained for analysis only if CDR3 regions of at least seven amino acids were present. Diversity was measured with a Shannon entropy-derived clonality score and the Gini coefficient. In repertoire networks, the top 5000 CDR3 amino acid sequences were linked whenever an edit distance of one separated two sequences. GLIPH2 predicted antigen specificity groups and MHC restriction for TRB CDR3 amino acid sequences. CDR3 amino acid sequences were matched against VDJdb and McPAS-TCR to flag known CMV, EBV, HIV or tissue antigen associations. Pre-ART, post-ART and control groups were compared with Wilcoxon signed-rank tests and Holm-Bonferroni correction. In its TCRdb copy, this immuneACCESS table keeps in-frame sequences only and misses some clones. Where compared with another copy, unresolved V genes explain less than half of these, and the others have no known cause. V and J calls and clone size are copied from that table; D and trimming were computed from the DNA. This sample holds 35,000 to 45,000 clones; roughly 90% were observed only once. 3.5% to 5% of the sample is held by the ten biggest clonotypes.

Results and caveats for the whole study, not just this receptor: Because pre-ART samples had limited cell numbers, profiling was done on unsorted PBMC rather than on sorted CD4+ and CD8+ T cells. Owing to limited PBMC availability, only the TCR beta chain was sequenced, without alpha chain pairing. Starting ART was linked to a significant rise in TRB diversity, yet even with long-term ART the diversity remained significantly lower than in transplant donor controls. Inferences about post-ART repertoire changes were limited because no data were available on ART adherence, viral resistance or therapy changes. At every time point, the repertoire was dominated by expanded TRB clones first identified before ART initiation, although this dominance fluctuated and, in many PLHIV, declined after ART. Samples dated from the mid-2000s to the late 2010s, and the ART regimens used may be less effective than current ones. CDR3 length ranges in HIV repertoires were narrower than in controls, and network structure suggested an antigen-experienced repertoire with only a slight naive shift after ART.

Participants were included only if at least one PBMC sample before ART initiation and at least two post-ART samples were available. Treatment was received in the United States of America by all participants with HIV. Cryopreserved samples of roughly 0.95-10 million PBMC were thawed and washed before DNA extraction. At the time of the earliest PBMC sample, participants with HIV were aged between about 23 and 54 years. PBMC samples from each participant spanned 1-4 timepoints before ART initiation and 2-8 timepoints after ART initiation, with a median of 7 samples. Serial HIV viral load, CD4+ T-cell count, ART history and demographic data were obtained for every participant. A Qiagen kit on a QIAcube was used to extract genomic DNA from unsorted PBMC, with samples processed in batches of 12.

The chain employs TRBV28 and TRBJ1-1; the D gene lacks a confident call. This clonotype originated in a woman aged 18-29 years with HIV. The sample here was unsorted PBMCs, taken just before starting antiretroviral therapy. The nucleotide sequence reads TGTGCCAGCATTGTCCCCTTGGGAGCTTTCTTT. It encodes CASIVPLGAFF.